This is a list of T cell receptor beta chains from one sample in a study of blood T cell dynamics during melanoma immunotherapy. Assay used: immunoSEQ multiplex PCR; TCRdb lists only in-frame clones, some missing. The profile shows about 8,000 clones, roughly 77% of them singletons. The specimen comprised blood, sampled from a patient treated with checkpoint blockade. The receptors derive from a human donor with melanoma. The CDR3 runs from the conserved cysteine through the conserved F or W. The D gene is left open where the match is weak. Size tells how often a clone was seen (once, few, many) or the class of an expanded clone, and some rows leave it out.

J gene	clone size	V gene	D gene	CDR3 DNA	CDR3 protein
TRBJ2-3	.	TRBV28	.	TGTGCCAGCGGGAGCCAAGCAGGGGGGTCGGGTACGCAGTATTTT	CASGSQAGGSGTQYF
TRBJ1-6	few	TRBV6-5	.	TGTGCCAGCAGGTTTTCGAGTTCACCCCTCCACTTT	CASRFSSSPLHF
TRBJ2-5	.	TRBV7-3	TRBD2	TGTGCCAGCAGCCTAAACACCGGGACTAGAGGGACCCAGTACTTC	CASSLNTGTRGTQYF
TRBJ2-1	.	TRBV5-1	.	TGCGCCAGCAGCGAAAACATTTTTAGGCCGTTCTTC	CASSENIFRPFF
TRBJ1-5	once	TRBV28	.	TGTGCCAGCAGTTTATTTCCAGAACGGGGGAGGGTTCAGCCCCAGCATTTT	CASSLFPERGRVQPQHF
TRBJ1-2	once	TRBV11-2	.	TGTGCCAGCAGCTTAGATTTTGACGGCTACACCTTC	CASSLDFDGYTF
TRBJ2-1	.	TRBV4-1	.	TGCGCCAGCAGCCTTCTAGCAGTACGGCCCGCTGAGCAGTTCTTC	CASSLLAVRPAEQFF
TRBJ1-1	.	TRBV6-5	.	TGTGCCAGCAGTTACTCGTACAGACAAAACCTTGAAGCTTTCTTT	CASSYSYRQNLEAFF
TRBJ1-5	.	TRBV11-2	.	TGTGCCAGCAGCTTAGGGTTAGAGGGGAATCAGCCCCAGCATTTT	CASSLGLEGNQPQHF
TRBJ1-1	few	TRBV11-3	.	TGTGCCAGCAGCTTAAGTGGTGGGAACACTGAAGCTTTCTTT	CASSLSGGNTEAFF
TRBJ2-7	.	TRBV19	.	TGTGCCACCAGCTCGGGGGACAACTACGAGCAGTACTTC	CATSSGDNYEQYF
TRBJ1-5	.	TRBV6-5	.	TGTGCCAGCAGCCCCAATCGGGGGAATCAGCCCCAGCATTTT	CASSPNRGNQPQHF
TRBJ1-3	.	TRBV4-1	.	TGCGCCAGCAGCCAAGATCGTTTTTCAGATGGGGGGACTGGAAACACCATATATTTT	CASSQDRFSDGGTGNTIYF
TRBJ2-1	.	TRBV11-2	TRBD2	TGTGCCAGCTCCGTAGCGGGGAATGAGCAGTTCTTC	CASSVAGNEQFF
TRBJ1-1	once	TRBV13	TRBD1	TGTGCCAGCAGCTTATATCAACGACAACAGGGGGCGGGAATGAACACTGAAGCTTTCTTT	CASSLYQRQQGAGMNTEAFF
TRBJ1-4	.	TRBV6-1	TRBD1	TGTGCCAGCAGTGAAAGGGTACAGGGGAATGAAAAACTGTTTTTT	CASSERVQGNEKLFF
TRBJ2-7	.	TRBV18	TRBD1	TGTGCCAGCTCACGACAGGGACGAGGCGAGCAGTACTTC	CASSRQGRGEQYF
TRBJ2-7	.	TRBV6-5	TRBD1	TGTGCCAGCAATAGCGACAGGGGGCCAACCTACGAGCAGTACTTC	CASNSDRGPTYEQYF
TRBJ2-3	.	TRBV10-3	TRBD2	TGTGCCATCAGTGAGCTCCTAGCGGGGGGTATTGATACGCAGTATTTT	CAISELLAGGIDTQYF
TRBJ2-2	once	TRBV9	.	TGTGCCAGCAGCGTAGAGGTGAACACCGGGGAGCTGTTTTTT	CASSVEVNTGELFF
TRBJ1-3	.	TRBV7-9	.	TGTGCCAGCAGCAGGGGGTTCGGAAACACCATATATTTT	CASSRGFGNTIYF
TRBJ2-2	.	TRBV7-9	TRBD1	TGTGCCAGCAGCTTAGGGACAGGGACCTCCGGGGAGCTGTTTTTT	CASSLGTGTSGELFF
TRBJ1-1	.	TRBV7-9	.	TGTGCCAGCAGTAAGACAGTGAACACTGAAGCTTTCTTT	CASSKTVNTEAFF
TRBJ1-5	.	TRBV6-5	.	TGTGCCAGCCTAGCGCAATCTAATAGCAATCAGCCCCAGCATTTT	CASLAQSNSNQPQHF
TRBJ1-5	.	TRBV6-1	TRBD1	TGTGCCAGCAGTGAAACACACAGGGGGAGCAATCAGCCCCAGCATTTT	CASSETHRGSNQPQHF
TRBJ2-5	.	TRBV28	.	TGTGCCAGCAGTTCATTAACAGGGCTCGAGACCCAGTACTTC	CASSSLTGLETQYF
TRBJ1-1	.	TRBV18	.	TGTGCCAGCTCACCACTATCCGGCACCATGAACACTGAAGCTTTCTTT	CASSPLSGTMNTEAFF
TRBJ2-2	.	TRBV5-1	TRBD1	TGCGCCAGCAGTCTCGAGGGGGCCTTTGGCACCGGGGAGCTGTTTTTT	CASSLEGAFGTGELFF
TRBJ2-1	.	TRBV7-3	TRBD1	TGTGCCAGCAGCTTAGGCGGACAGGGCTCCTACAATGAGCAGTTCTTC	CASSLGGQGSYNEQFF
TRBJ2-2	.	TRBV28	.	TGTGCCAGCAGTTTAGGTCACAGCACCGGGGAGCTGTTTTTT	CASSLGHSTGELFF
TRBJ1-2	.	TRBV7-6	.	TGTGCCAGCAGCTTAGGGGGCTCGGGGGCCGGGTCAAAAGGCTACACCTTC	CASSLGGSGAGSKGYTF
TRBJ2-7	.	TRBV29-1	.	TGCAGCGTTCGTTTAGGAGGCTACTACGAGCAGTACTTC	CSVRLGGYYEQYF
TRBJ2-5	.	TRBV18	.	TGTGCCAGCTCACCCCTAGCCGCAGAGACCCAGTACTTC	CASSPLAAETQYF
TRBJ2-1	.	TRBV7-9	TRBD2	TGTGCCAGCCAATCGGCACTAGCGGGGGTGGGTGAGCAGTTCTTC	CASQSALAGVGEQFF
TRBJ2-7	.	TRBV6-5	.	TGTGCCAGCAGTTACTCAAGGGGGATCGAGCAGTACTTC	CASSYSRGIEQYF
TRBJ2-3	.	TRBV28	.	TGTGCCACCGGGCCCGGGCGCACAGATACGCAGTATTTT	CATGPGRTDTQYF
TRBJ1-1	.	TRBV6-5	TRBD1	TGTGCCAGCAGTTTCCAGACAGGGGTTGAAGCTTTCTTT	CASSFQTGVEAFF
TRBJ1-5	.	TRBV7-9	TRBD1	TGTGCCAGCAGCTTAGAGGGACAGAATCAGCCCCAGCATTTT	CASSLEGQNQPQHF
TRBJ1-6	.	TRBV27	.	TGTGCCAGCAGTTGGATGGGGAGAGTTTCACCCCTCCACTTT	CASSWMGRVSPLHF
TRBJ1-1	.	TRBV7-9	.	TGTGCCAGCAGCTTAGCGCAGGGAGCCACTGAAGCTTTCTTT	CASSLAQGATEAFF
TRBJ2-5	.	TRBV27	.	TGTGCCAGCAGTTTATTGGGGGAGACCCAGTACTTC	CASSLLGETQYF
TRBJ2-2	.	TRBV9	.	TGTGCCAGCAGCCCCAGGGACACGAACACCGGGGAGCTGTTTTTT	CASSPRDTNTGELFF
TRBJ1-1	.	TRBV7-3	.	TGTGCCAGCAGCCAAACGGGGGTCACTGAAGCTTTCTTT	CASSQTGVTEAFF
TRBJ2-2	.	TRBV5-4	.	TGTGCCAGCAGCTTGGTCAGGGGAGACACCGGGGAGCTGTTTTTT	CASSLVRGDTGELFF
TRBJ1-4	few	TRBV5-1	TRBD1	TGCGCCAGCAGCTCGGGAAGGGACAGGGTGGAAAAACTGTTTTTT	CASSSGRDRVEKLFF
TRBJ2-7	few	TRBV11-2	.	TGTGCCAGCGAAGCAGGCAGCTCCTACGAGCAGTACTTC	CASEAGSSYEQYF
TRBJ1-5	.	TRBV19	.	TGTGCCAGTAGTATTCTCCAGGGACGTGGCAATCAGCCCCAGCATTTT	CASSILQGRGNQPQHF
TRBJ2-7	.	TRBV9	.	TGTGCCAGCAGTCTGACATCCGGGACACACGACGAGCAGTACTTC	CASSLTSGTHDEQYF
TRBJ2-2	few	TRBV6-5	.	TGTGCCAGCAGTTACTCGAGGTCCTTTTGGCCCGGGGAGCTGTTTTTT	CASSYSRSFWPGELFF
TRBJ1-2	once	TRBV5-1	.	TGCGCCAGCAGCTGGGACGGCGGCTATGGCTACACCTTC	CASSWDGGYGYTF
TRBJ2-1	.	TRBV19	.	TGTGCCAGTGGAGACGGACCTAGCTCCTACAATGAGCAGTTCTTC	CASGDGPSSYNEQFF
TRBJ2-7	few	TRBV7-9	.	TGTGCCAGCAGCTTAGGAGATCGGGGGACTCAAGACGAGCAGTACTTC	CASSLGDRGTQDEQYF
TRBJ2-3	.	TRBV7-3	TRBD2	TGTGCCAGCAGCTTAACGGCCAGGAGCGGGGGAAGAGATACGCAGTATTTT	CASSLTARSGGRDTQYF
TRBJ1-2	.	TRBV29-1	.	TGCAGCGTTGAGGCATCCTATGGCTACACCTTC	CSVEASYGYTF
TRBJ1-5	few	TRBV10-1	.	TGCGCCAGCAGTGAAGACTCTTATCAGCCCCAGCATTTT	CASSEDSYQPQHF
TRBJ1-2	.	TRBV5-1	TRBD1	TGCGCCAGCGCGCTCTCCCGGGACAGTAACTATGGCTACACCTTC	CASALSRDSNYGYTF
TRBJ1-1	.	TRBV5-6	.	TGTGCCAGCAGCTTGGACAGTGACACTGAAGCTTTCTTT	CASSLDSDTEAFF
TRBJ1-1	.	TRBV7-2	.	TGTGCCAGCAGCAGGGATCTGAACACTGAAGCTTTCTTT	CASSRDLNTEAFF
TRBJ1-2	.	TRBV15	TRBD1	TGTGCCACCAGCACGAGGGGACAGGGCGGCGGCTACACCTTC	CATSTRGQGGGYTF